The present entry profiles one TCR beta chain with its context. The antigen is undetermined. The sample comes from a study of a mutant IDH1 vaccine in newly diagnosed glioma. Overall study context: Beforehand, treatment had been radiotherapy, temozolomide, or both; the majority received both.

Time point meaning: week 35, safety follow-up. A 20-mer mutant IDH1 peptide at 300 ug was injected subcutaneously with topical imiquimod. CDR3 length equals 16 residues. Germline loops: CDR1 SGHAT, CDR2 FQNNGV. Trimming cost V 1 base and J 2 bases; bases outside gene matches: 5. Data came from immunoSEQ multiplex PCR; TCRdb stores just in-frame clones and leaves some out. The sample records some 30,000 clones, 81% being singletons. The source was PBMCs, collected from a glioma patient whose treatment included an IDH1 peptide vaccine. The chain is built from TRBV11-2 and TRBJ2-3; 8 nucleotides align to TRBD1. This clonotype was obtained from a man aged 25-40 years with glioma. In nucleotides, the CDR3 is TGTGCCAGCAGCTTAGGGGCGGACAGGGTCACAGATACGCAGTATTTT. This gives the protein CASSLGADRVTDTQYF.